In this sample, the clone carrying this T cell receptor (beta chain) turned up a few times. What it binds is not known. Time point indicated: week 35, safety follow-up. Each dose of the vaccine consisted of 300 ug of mutant IDH1 20-mer peptide, with topical imiquimod. New WHO grade 3 or 4 astrocytomas that were IDH1-mutant and ATRX-lost had been found in donors. The data derive from a study of a mutant IDH1 vaccine in newly diagnosed glioma. Study-level information: Initiation of the vaccine course occurred 4-6 weeks after radiotherapy alone, or alongside temozolomide cycles. Those enrolled had earlier been treated with radiotherapy, temozolomide, or both, mostly both. Visit V13 took place at week 47, and visit V12 happened at week 35.

V dropped 5 bases and J dropped 10 bases, with 21 bases sitting between them. There are 15 residues in the CDR3. CDR1 and CDR2 (germline): MNHNS, SASEGT. The method was immunoSEQ multiplex PCR; TCRdb's version includes in-frame clones alone and lacks a portion of them. This sample has over 45,000 clones, with 76% found just once. The sequenced sample was PBMCs, obtained from a glioma patient whose treatment included an IDH1 peptide vaccine. This chain links TRBV6-1 with TRBJ1-5; D may be TRBD1 (5 bases). The source is a man in his forties or fifties with glioma. This CDR3 reads CASSLHQGDRNPQHF. CDR3 nucleotides: TGTGCCAGCAGTCTCCACCAAGGGGATAGGAACCCCCAGCATTTT.